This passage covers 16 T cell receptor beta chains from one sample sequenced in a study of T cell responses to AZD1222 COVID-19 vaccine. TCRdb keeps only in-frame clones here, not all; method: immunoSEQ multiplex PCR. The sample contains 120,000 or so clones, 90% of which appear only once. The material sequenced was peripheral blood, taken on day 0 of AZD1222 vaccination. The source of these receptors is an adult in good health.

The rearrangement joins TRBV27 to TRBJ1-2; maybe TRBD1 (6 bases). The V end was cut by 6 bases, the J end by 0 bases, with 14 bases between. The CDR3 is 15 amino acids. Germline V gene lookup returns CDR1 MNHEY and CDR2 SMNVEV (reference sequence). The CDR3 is CASRSHGQPNYGYTF. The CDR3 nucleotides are TGTGCCAGCAGGAGCCATGGACAGCCTAACTATGGCTACACCTTC.

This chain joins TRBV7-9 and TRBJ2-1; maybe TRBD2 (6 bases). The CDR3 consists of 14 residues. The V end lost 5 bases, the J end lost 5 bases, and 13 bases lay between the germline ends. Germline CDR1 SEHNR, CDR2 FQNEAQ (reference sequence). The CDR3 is CASSRSSVNNEQFF. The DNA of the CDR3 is TGTGCCAGCAGCAGGTCTAGCGTAAACAATGAGCAGTTCTTC. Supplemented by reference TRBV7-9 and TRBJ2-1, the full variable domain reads DTGVSQNPRHKITKRGQNVTFRCDPISEHNRLYWYRQTLGQGPEFLTYFQNEAQLEKSRLLSDRFSAERPKGSFSTLEIQRTEQGDSAMYLCASSRSSVNNEQFFGPGTRLTVL.

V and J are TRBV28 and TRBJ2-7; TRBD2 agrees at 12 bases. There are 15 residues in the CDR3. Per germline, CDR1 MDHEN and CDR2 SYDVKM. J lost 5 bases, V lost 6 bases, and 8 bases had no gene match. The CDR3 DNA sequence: TGTGCCAGCAGCAACCTAGCGGGAGGGCTGGACGAGCAGTACTTC. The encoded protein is CASSNLAGGLDEQYF.

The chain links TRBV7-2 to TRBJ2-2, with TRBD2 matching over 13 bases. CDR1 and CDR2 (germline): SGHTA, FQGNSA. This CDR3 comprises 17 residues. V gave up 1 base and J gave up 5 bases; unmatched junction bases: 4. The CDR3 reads CASSLGGTSGNTGELFF. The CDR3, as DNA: TGTGCCAGCAGCTTAGGGGGGACTAGCGGGAATACCGGGGAGCTGTTTTTT.

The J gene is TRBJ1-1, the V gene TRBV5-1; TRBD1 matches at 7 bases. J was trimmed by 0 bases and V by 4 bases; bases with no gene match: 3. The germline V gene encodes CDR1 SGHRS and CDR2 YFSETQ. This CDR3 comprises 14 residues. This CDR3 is CASSQQGMNTEAFF. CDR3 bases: TGCGCCAGCAGCCAACAGGGGATGAACACTGAAGCTTTCTTT. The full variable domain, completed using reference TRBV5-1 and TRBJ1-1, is KAGVTQTPRYLIKTRGQQVTLSCSPISGHRSVSWYQQTPGQGLQFLFEYFSETQRNKGNFPGRFSGRQFSNSRSEMNVSTLELGDSALYLCASSQQGMNTEAFFGQGTRLTVV.

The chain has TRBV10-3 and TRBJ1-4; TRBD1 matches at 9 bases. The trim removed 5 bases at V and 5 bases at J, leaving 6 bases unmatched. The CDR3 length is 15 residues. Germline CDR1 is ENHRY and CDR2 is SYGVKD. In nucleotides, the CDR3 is TGTGCCATCAGTAGGACTGGACAGGGGAATGAAAAACTGTTTTTT. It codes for CAISRTGQGNEKLFF.

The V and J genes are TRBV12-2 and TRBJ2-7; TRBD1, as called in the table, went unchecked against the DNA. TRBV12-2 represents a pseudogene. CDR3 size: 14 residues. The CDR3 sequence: CASRLAGTTYEQYF. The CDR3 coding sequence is TGTGCAAGTCGCTTAGCGGGGACAACCTACGAGCAGTACTTC.

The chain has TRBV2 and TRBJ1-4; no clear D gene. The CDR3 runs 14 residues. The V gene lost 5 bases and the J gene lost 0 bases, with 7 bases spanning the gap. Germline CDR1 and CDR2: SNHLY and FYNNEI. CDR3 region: CASSRVATNEKLFF. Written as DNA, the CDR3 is TGTGCCAGCAGTAGAGTTGCAACTAATGAAAAACTGTTTTTT.

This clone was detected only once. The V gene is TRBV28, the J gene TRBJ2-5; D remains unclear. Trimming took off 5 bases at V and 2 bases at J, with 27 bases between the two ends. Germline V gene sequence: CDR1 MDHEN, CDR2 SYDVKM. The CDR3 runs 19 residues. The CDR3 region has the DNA TGTGCCAGCAGTCCCCGCGGTAGGTTTAGTGGATCTGATCAAGAGACCCAGTACTTC. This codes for CASSPRGRFSGSDQETQYF.

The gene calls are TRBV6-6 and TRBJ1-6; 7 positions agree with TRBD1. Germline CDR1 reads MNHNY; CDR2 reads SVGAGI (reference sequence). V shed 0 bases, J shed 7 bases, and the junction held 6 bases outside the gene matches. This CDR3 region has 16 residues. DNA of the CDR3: TGTGCCAGCAGTTACTCAAAAGGGACAGCGAATTCACCCCTCCACTTT. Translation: CASSYSKGTANSPLHF.

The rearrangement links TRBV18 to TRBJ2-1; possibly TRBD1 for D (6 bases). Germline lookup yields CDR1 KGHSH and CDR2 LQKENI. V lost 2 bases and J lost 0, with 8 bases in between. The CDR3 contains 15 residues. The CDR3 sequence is CASSPGGSSYNEQFF. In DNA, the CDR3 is TGTGCCAGCTCACCAGGGGGCTCCTCCTACAATGAGCAGTTCTTC.

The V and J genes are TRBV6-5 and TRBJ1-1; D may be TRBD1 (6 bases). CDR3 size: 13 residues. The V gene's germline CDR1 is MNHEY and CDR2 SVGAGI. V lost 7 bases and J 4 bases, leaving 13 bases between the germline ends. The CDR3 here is CASNKGQSTEAFF. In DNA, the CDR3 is TGTGCCAGCAATAAGGGACAATCCACTGAAGCTTTCTTT.

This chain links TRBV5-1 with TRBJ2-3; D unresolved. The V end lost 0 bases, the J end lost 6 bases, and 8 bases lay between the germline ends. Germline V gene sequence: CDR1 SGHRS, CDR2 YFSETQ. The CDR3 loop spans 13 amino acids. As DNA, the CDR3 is TGCGCCAGCAGCTTGGTTCCACTGGATACGCAGTATTTT. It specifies CASSLVPLDTQYF.

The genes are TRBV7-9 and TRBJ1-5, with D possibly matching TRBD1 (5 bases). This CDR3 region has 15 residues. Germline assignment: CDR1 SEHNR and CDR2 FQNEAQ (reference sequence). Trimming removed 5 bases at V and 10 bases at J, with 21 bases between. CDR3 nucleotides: TGTGCCAGCAGCAATGGGACGGGGATCAAGGGACCCCAGCATTTT. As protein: CASSNGTGIKGPQHF.

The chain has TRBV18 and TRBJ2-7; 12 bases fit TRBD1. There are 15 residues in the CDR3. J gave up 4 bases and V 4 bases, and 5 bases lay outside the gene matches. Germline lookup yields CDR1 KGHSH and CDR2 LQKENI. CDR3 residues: CASSQPGQGAYEQYF. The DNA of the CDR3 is TGTGCCAGCTCACAACCGGGACAGGGGGCTTACGAGCAGTACTTC. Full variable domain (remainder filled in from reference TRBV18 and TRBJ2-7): NAGVMQNPRHLVRRRGQEARLRCSPMKGHSHVYWYRQLPEEGLKFMVYLQKENIIDESGMPKERFSAEFPKEGPSILRIQQVVRGDSAAYFCASSQPGQGAYEQYFGPGTRLTVT.

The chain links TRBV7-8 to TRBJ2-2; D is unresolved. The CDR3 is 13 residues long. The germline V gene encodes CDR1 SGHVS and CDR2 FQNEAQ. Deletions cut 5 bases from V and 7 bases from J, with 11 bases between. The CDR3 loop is CASSPIGYGELFF. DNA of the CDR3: TGTGCCAGCAGCCCCATCGGTTACGGGGAGCTGTTTTTT. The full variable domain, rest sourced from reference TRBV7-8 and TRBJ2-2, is GAGVSQSPRYKVAKRGQDVALRCDPISGHVSLFWYQQALGQGPEFLTYFQNEAQLDKSGLPSDRFFAERPEGSVSTLKIQRTQQEDSAVYLCASSPIGYGELFFGEGSRLTVL.